The sample holds a few counts of the clone carrying this T cell receptor beta chain. This specimen comes from a study of blood T cell repertoires in COVID-19. Study details: The United States, Italy and Spain supplied acute and convalescent COVID-19 samples.

Residents of 24 US areas, aged roughly 18 to 90 years, made up the participants. Unmatched junction bases numbered 7, after V lost 1 base and J lost 2 bases. CDR3 length equals 16 residues. The germline CDR1 and CDR2 sequences are LNHNV and YYDKDF (reference sequence). Study processing details: Amplification with reference gene primers provided the estimates of nucleated cell counts. The data were produced by immunoSEQ multiplex PCR, yet TCRdb's version contains in-frame clones alone and is incomplete. V, J and clone size are taken as reported in that table, and D and trimming were inferred from the DNA itself. The sample lists 220,000 or so clones, approximately 85% occurring once.

The rearrangement joins TRBV15 to TRBJ2-5, with 7 positions matching TRBD1. The receptor comes from a woman in her forties or fifties who had recovered from COVID-19. The specimen sequenced was PBMCs or T cells enriched from blood (not recorded which). CDR3 amino acids: CATSRGGQSTQETQYF. DNA for the CDR3: TGTGCCACCAGCAGAGGGGGACAGAGTACTCAAGAGACCCAGTACTTC.